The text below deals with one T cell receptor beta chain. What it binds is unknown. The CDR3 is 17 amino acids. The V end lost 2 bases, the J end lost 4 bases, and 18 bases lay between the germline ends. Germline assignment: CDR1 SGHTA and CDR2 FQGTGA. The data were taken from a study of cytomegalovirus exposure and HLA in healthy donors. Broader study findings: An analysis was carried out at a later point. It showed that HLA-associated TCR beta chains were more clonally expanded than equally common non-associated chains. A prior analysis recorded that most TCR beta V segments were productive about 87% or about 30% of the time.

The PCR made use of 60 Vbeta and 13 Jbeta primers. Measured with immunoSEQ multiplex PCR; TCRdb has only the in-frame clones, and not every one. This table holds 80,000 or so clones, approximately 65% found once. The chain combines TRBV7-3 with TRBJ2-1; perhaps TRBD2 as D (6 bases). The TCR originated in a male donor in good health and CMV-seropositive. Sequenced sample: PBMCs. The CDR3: CASSLAPDRGVYNEQFF. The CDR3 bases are TGTGCCAGCAGCTTAGCCCCGGACCGCGGGGTTTACAATGAGCAGTTCTTC. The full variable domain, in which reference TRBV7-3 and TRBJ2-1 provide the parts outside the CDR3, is GAGVSQTPSNKVTEKGKYVELRCDPISGHTALYWYRQSLGQGPEFLIYFQGTGAADDSGLPNDRFFAVRPEGSVSTLKIQRTERGDSAVYLCASSLAPDRGVYNEQFFGPGTRLTVL.